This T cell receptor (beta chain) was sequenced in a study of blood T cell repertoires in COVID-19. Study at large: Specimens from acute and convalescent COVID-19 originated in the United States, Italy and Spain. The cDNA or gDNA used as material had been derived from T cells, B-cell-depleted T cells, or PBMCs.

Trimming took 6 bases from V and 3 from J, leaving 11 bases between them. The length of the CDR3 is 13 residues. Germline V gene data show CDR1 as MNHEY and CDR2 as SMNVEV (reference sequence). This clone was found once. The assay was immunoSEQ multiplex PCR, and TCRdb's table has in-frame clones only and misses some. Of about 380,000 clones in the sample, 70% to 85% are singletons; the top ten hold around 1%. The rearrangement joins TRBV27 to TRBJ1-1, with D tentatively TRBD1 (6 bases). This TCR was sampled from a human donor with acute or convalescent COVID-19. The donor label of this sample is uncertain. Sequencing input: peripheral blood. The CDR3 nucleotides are TGTGCCAGCAGGGACAGACAATACACTGAAGCTTTCTTT. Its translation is CASRDRQYTEAFF.